This TCR beta chain was sequenced in a study of cytomegalovirus exposure and HLA in healthy donors. Germline V CDR1 and CDR2: SGHTA, FQGTGA. Deletions cut 2 bases from V and 4 bases from J, with 11 bases between. The CDR3 runs 15 residues. With 60 Vbeta and 13 Jbeta primers, the PCR was carried out. Measured with immunoSEQ multiplex PCR; TCRdb has only the in-frame clones, and not every one. The table records roughly 150,000 clones, roughly 80% of them present only once. Study-wide results and limits: Previous analysis showed most TCR beta V segments were productive about 87% or about 30% of the time. It was reportedly the case that the classifier diagnosed cytomegalovirus status with high specificity and sensitivity. An assumption of roughly uniform sequencing depth across donors underlay the presence/absence analyses.

Comments on this clone: Antigen specificity is unknown.

The receptor's source is a male donor in good health and CMV-seronegative. The gene calls are TRBV7-3 and TRBJ2-2; D perhaps matches TRBD2 (5 bases). The sequenced sample consisted of PBMCs. CDR3 sequence (DNA): TGTGCCAGCAGCTTAGATTCCGGAGGCACCGGGGAGCTGTTTTTT. Amino acids: CASSLDSGGTGELFF.